One sample yielded the 18 T cell receptor beta chains listed below, sequenced in a study of regulatory T cells in long-lasting Graves disease. Described time point: persistent/refractory GD, antithyroid drugs over 5 years with positive TRAb. PBMC RNA was the source of the TCR library. Building the TCR beta libraries relied on iRepertoire HTBI primers, and CDR3 regions underwent Arm-PCR. TCRdb independently ran MiXCR on the multiplex PCR reads; one entry per CDR3 protein. There are about 420,000 distinct CDR3 sequences in the sample; 20% to 30% occur only once, and about a quarter lies in the top ten. This specimen was peripheral blood mononuclear cells (PBMCs), taken when the disease was refractory, from a patient treated with antithyroid drugs. These receptors all stem from a female donor with Graves disease.

This clonotype has more than one count but fewer than ten. V and J are TRBV6-1 and TRBJ1-6; D remains ambiguous. V was cut by 6 bases and J by 7 bases, with 16 bases left in between. This CDR3 is 15 amino acids long. Looked up from germline, CDR1 is MNHNS and CDR2 is SASEGT. The CDR3 DNA follows: TGTGCCAGCAGACCTCCGGAGGTTCCGAATTCACCCCTCCACTTT. It yields the protein CASRPPEVPNSPLHF.

This clonotype was counted only a few times. V and J are TRBV20-1 and TRBJ1-1; D unclear. Per the germline V gene, CDR1 is DFQATT and CDR2 is SNEGSKA (reference sequence). V was clipped by 5 bases and J by 2 bases, with 9 bases between them. This CDR3 has 12 amino acids. The CDR3 loop reads CSAGSGNTEAFF. CDR3 nucleotide sequence: TGCAGTGCTGGAAGCGGAAACACTGAAGCTTTCTTT.

This clonotype was observed many times. The chain has TRBV20-1 and TRBJ1-4, with D tentatively TRBD1 (5 bases). Germline CDR1 DFQATT, CDR2 SNEGSKA (reference sequence). Deletions cut 6 bases from V and 5 bases from J, with 13 bases between. The CDR3 runs 13 residues. The CDR3 nucleotides are TGCAGTGCCCCCCGGGACGGCAATGAAAAACTGTTTTTT. As protein: CSAPRDGNEKLFF.

This clonotype has a handful of counts. The chain carries TRBV30 and TRBJ1-1; D not certain. The CDR3 contains 12 residues. Deletions cut 2 bases from V and 10 bases from J, with 14 bases between. Germline V gives CDR1 GTSNPN, CDR2 SVGIG (reference sequence). Written as DNA, the CDR3 is TGTGCCTGGAGTTCCGGTCAATTCACAGCTTTCTTT. It encodes CAWSSGQFTAFF. Complete variable domain (other parts from reference TRBV30 and TRBJ1-1): SQTIHQWPATLVQPVGSPLSLECTVEGTSNPNLYWYRQAAGRGLQLLFYSVGIGQISSEVPQNLSASRPQDRQFILSSKKLLLSDSGFYLCAWSSGQFTAFFGQGTRLTVV.

This clonotype was counted between two and nine times. The chain carries TRBV5-1 and TRBJ2-2, with D perhaps TRBD2 (6 bases). This CDR3 is built from 14 residues. Between the trimmed V and J ends, which lost 3 bases and 3 bases, there was a span of 9 bases. The V gene's germline CDR1 is SGHRS and CDR2 YFSETQ. CDR3 residues: CASSSTGDTGELFF. The CDR3 nucleotides are TGCGCCAGCAGCTCTACGGGGGACACCGGGGAGCTGTTTTTT.

This clonotype was found many times. The chain combines TRBV7-8 with TRBJ1-1, with 8 bases aligning to TRBD1. Germline CDR1 SGHVS, CDR2 FQNEAQ. The CDR3 is 13 residues long. Trimming cost V 5 bases and J 7 bases; bases outside gene matches: 6. The CDR3 sequence is CASSQGDRSEAFF. The CDR3 nucleotides are TGTGCCAGCAGCCAAGGGGACAGGAGTGAAGCTTTCTTT.

This chain uses TRBV20-1 with TRBJ1-6; the D gene is possibly TRBD1 (5 bases). This CDR3 has 15 amino acids. Germline V gene data show CDR1 as DFQATT and CDR2 as SNEGSKA (reference sequence). V lost 1 base to trimming and J lost 7 bases, with 14 bases between them. The CDR3 nucleotides are TGCAGTGCTAGAGCCTTAGGGGAAACCAATTCACCCCTCCACTTT. It translates to CSARALGETNSPLHF.

Worth noting for this clonotype: Just one base apart from a much larger clone, this may be a read error. The DNA for the CDR3 is TGTGCCAGCAGCGCAGGGGCCGGGGAGCTGTTTTTT. This encodes CASSAGAGELFF. This chain joins TRBV7-2 and TRBJ2-2; D possibly corresponds to TRBD1 (6 bases). This CDR3 spans 12 amino acids. Germline V gene lookup returns CDR1 SGHTA and CDR2 FQGNSA. V was cut by 5 bases and J by 6 bases, with 7 bases left in between. Looking up the rest from reference TRBV7-2 and TRBJ2-2 gives the full variable domain: GAGVSQSPSNKVTEKGKDVELRCDPISGHTALYWYRQSLGQGLEFLIYFQGNSAPDKSGLPSDRFSAERTGGSVSTLTIQRTQQEDSAVYLCASSAGAGELFFGEGSRLTVL.

In this sample, this clonotype turned up many times. The rearrangement joins TRBV12-3 or TRBV12-4 to TRBJ1-2; weak D call: TRBD1 (5 bases). This CDR3 comprises 16 residues. The ends were cut back, 2 bases at V and 4 bases at J, with 17 bases in the middle. The DNA for the CDR3 is TGTGCCAGCAGTTTATCTGGCAGGGTGGGTGGCTATGGCTACACCTTC. Its protein is CASSLSGRVGGYGYTF.

For this clonotype: A much more abundant neighbour one base away suggests this may be a read error. The chain is built from TRBV6-2 or TRBV6-3 and TRBJ1-1; D possibly corresponds to TRBD1 (5 bases). Deletions cut 2 bases from V and 3 bases from J, with 7 bases between. The CDR3 length is 13 residues. Germline V gene sequence: CDR1 MNHEY, CDR2 SVGEGT. The CDR3 sequence: CASSYRGDTEAFF. In nucleotides, the CDR3 is TGTGCCAGCAGTTACCGGGGCGACACTGAAGCTTTCTTT.

The genes are TRBV11-1 and TRBJ2-1; 12 nucleotides align to TRBD2. The germline V gene encodes CDR1 SGHAT and CDR2 FQDESV (reference sequence). The V segment lost 5 bases and the J segment 6 bases; nucleotides outside the gene matches: 14. This CDR3 is 18 amino acids long. The DNA of the CDR3 is TGTGCCAGCAGCCCTCTCCTTCGACTAGCGGGAGAAGTCAATGAGCAGTTCTTC. Translated: CASSPLLRLAGEVNEQFF.

This clonotype has a count of ten or more. V is TRBV2 and J is TRBJ2-5; D is possibly TRBD2 (6 bases). V was pared by 2 bases and J by 3 bases, with 19 bases between. This CDR3 contains 17 residues. Germline V gene data show CDR1 as SNHLY and CDR2 as FYNNEI. CDR3 coding DNA: TGTGCCAGCAGTGAAAGGCCACTAGCCAGGCTAAAAGAGACCCAGTACTTC. Translated, it gives CASSERPLARLKETQYF. Full variable domain (outside the CDR3, taken from reference TRBV2 and TRBJ2-5): EPEVTQTPSHQVTQMGQEVILRCVPISNHLYFYWYRQILGQKVEFLVSFYNNEISEKSEIFDDQFSVERPDGSNFTLKIRSTKLEDSAMYFCASSERPLARLKETQYFGPGTRLLVL.

This clonotype was seen a handful of times. This chain joins TRBV27 and TRBJ1-1, with unresolved D. Germline assignment: CDR1 MNHEY and CDR2 SMNVEV (reference sequence). V was pared by 3 bases and J by 3 bases, with 11 bases between. The CDR3 extends over 14 amino acids. The CDR3 coding sequence is TGTGCCAGCAGTTTTGGGGAAAGGGACACTGAAGCTTTCTTT. Amino acid sequence: CASSFGERDTEAFF.

The V gene is TRBV9, the J gene TRBJ2-1, with 8 bases matching TRBD2. The V gene's germline CDR1 is SGDLS and CDR2 YYNGEE. The CDR3 covers 17 residues. V gave up 5 bases and J gave up 0 bases; unmatched junction bases: 10. CDR3 DNA sequence: TGTGCCAGCAGTGCGGGGACCGGGACTAGCTCCTACAATGAGCAGTTCTTC. This gives the protein CASSAGTGTSSYNEQFF.

This clonotype was found a few times. The chain has TRBV18 and TRBJ2-2; D gene ambiguous. The length of the CDR3 is 13 residues. Germline CDR1 reads KGHSH; CDR2 reads LQKENI. Trimming shortened V by 2 bases and J by 1 base, and 2 bases separated the two germline ends. The CDR3 region has the DNA TGTGCCAGCTCACCAATGAACACCGGGGAGCTGTTTTTT. Translation: CASSPMNTGELFF. Based on the CDR3 plus reference TRBV18 and TRBJ2-2, the full variable domain is NAGVMQNPRHLVRRRGQEARLRCSPMKGHSHVYWYRQLPEEGLKFMVYLQKENIIDESGMPKERFSAEFPKEGPSILRIQQVVRGDSAAYFCASSPMNTGELFFGEGSRLTVL.

CDR3 loop: CASSFSGQIYEQYF. CDR3 nucleotides: TGTGCCAGTAGTTTTTCGGGACAGATCTACGAGCAGTACTTC. J is TRBJ2-7 and V is TRBV19; 7 positions match TRBD1. Germline values: CDR1 LNHDA, CDR2 SQIVND (reference sequence). The CDR3 runs 14 residues. V lost 5 bases and J lost 3; bases outside the gene matches: 7.

The rearrangement joins TRBV7-2 to TRBJ2-7, with 12 bases identical to TRBD2. Trimming took 2 bases from V and 2 from J; bases not matched to a gene: 4. This CDR3 is built from 16 residues. Germline CDR1 reads SGHTA; CDR2 reads FQGNSA. CDR3 in DNA: TGTGCCAGCAGCTTAAGGAGGACTAGCGGGGCCTACGAGCAGTACTTC. It codes for CASSLRRTSGAYEQYF.

Only a few counts were recorded for this clonotype. This sequence joins TRBV13 and TRBJ1-1; tentative D call: TRBD1 (6 bases). The germline V and J ends were trimmed by 5 bases and 6 bases, with 22 bases remaining between them. This CDR3 has 16 amino acids. CDR1 is PRHDT and CDR2 is FYEKMQ in the germline V gene (reference sequence). DNA for the CDR3: TGTGCCAGCAGCGTAGAGGGGGGTTTCAGGGTACCTGAAGCTTTCTTT. As protein: CASSVEGGFRVPEAFF.